Listed below are T cell receptor beta chains from one sample, sequenced in a study of CD8+CD57+ T cells in acquired aplastic anemia. MiXCR was run by TCRdb on the reads, yielding one entry per CDR3 protein. Here the sample spans 150,000 or so distinct CDR3 sequences, just over 50% being singletons. The sample was sorted CD4+, CD8+, or CD8+CD57+ T cells (not recorded which) from PBMCs. These receptors were obtained from a human donor with aplastic anemia. CDR3s include the opening cysteine and the closing phenylalanine or tryptophan. A D gene is named only where the DNA matches it firmly. Clone size is not always given. Where it is, it says once, few, many or a class for expanded clones.

D gene	V gene	J gene	CDR3 length	clone size	CDR3 DNA	CDR3 protein
.	TRBV19	TRBJ1-5	14	.	TGTGCCAGCAGCCCCGGCAATCGCAATCAGCCCCAGCATTTT	CASSPGNRNQPQHF
.	TRBV7-6	TRBJ1-1	14	many	TGTGCCAGCAGCTCAAGACCGGGGGACACTGAAGCTTTCTTT	CASSSRPGDTEAFF
TRBD2	TRBV29-1	TRBJ2-2	15	many	TGCAGCGTTGAAGGGGGGGGGGCGAACACCGGGGAGCTGTTTTTT	CSVEGGGANTGELFF
TRBD1	TRBV2	TRBJ1-2	14	many	TGTGCCAGCAGGGCATACGAGGGGGCCTATGGCTACACCTTC	CASRAYEGAYGYTF
.	TRBV13	TRBJ1-2	14	.	TGTGCCAGCAGCTCGGCCGGGGGGGCGGATGGCTACACCTTC	CASSSAGGADGYTF
.	TRBV24-1	TRBJ2-7	13	.	TGTGCCACCAGTGATTTAGGCGAAGACGAGCAGTACTTC	CATSDLGEDEQYF
TRBD1	TRBV7-6	TRBJ1-2	12	.	TGTGCCAGCAGCTTAGGGGGACAGGGCTACACCTTC	CASSLGGQGYTF
.	TRBV27	TRBJ2-1	12	.	TGTGCCAGCAGTAGAGGGGCCGGTGAGCAGTTCTTC	CASSRGAGEQFF
.	TRBV19	TRBJ1-5	16	few	TGTGCCAGTACCAGAGGAGGGGCTTTTGACAATCAGCCCCAGCATTTT	CASTRGGAFDNQPQHF
.	TRBV19	TRBJ2-3	16	.	TGTGCCAGTAGTTTGAAAGGACTATCGACTCCAGATACGCAGTATTTT	CASSLKGLSTPDTQYF
.	TRBV20-1	TRBJ2-6	10	once	TGCAGTGCTTTTAGCCCGACGACTAGTTTC	CSAFSPTTSF
TRBD1	TRBV14	TRBJ2-1	15	.	TGTGCCAGCAGCCAAGTAGAGGACAGGGACGGCCGGCAGCTCTTC	CASSQVEDRDGRQLF
TRBD1	TRBV7-2	TRBJ1-1	19	.	TGTGCCAGCAGCTTAGTACCGGGACAGGGGGCTAAGCGTGGCACTGAAGCTTTCTTT	CASSLVPGQGAKRGTEAFF
.	TRBV2	TRBJ2-2	14	.	TGTGCCAGCAGTGCTCATCTGAACACAGGGGAGCTGTTTTTT	CASSAHLNTGELFF
.	TRBV20-1	TRBJ2-1	15	many	TGCAGTGCTGGACCCCTAGCGAGTCCCTACAATGAGCAGTTCTTC	CSAGPLASPYNEQFF
TRBD1	TRBV2	TRBJ2-3	13	.	TGTGCCAGCACGGGACAGAACACAGATACGCAGTATTTT	CASTGQNTDTQYF
TRBD2	TRBV29-1	TRBJ2-3	15	.	TGCAGCGTTGAACCTAGCGGATCTTGGGCAGATACGCAGTATTTT	CSVEPSGSWADTQYF
.	TRBV19	TRBJ2-1	12	.	TGTGCCACCAGGGACGGACTCAATGAGCAGTTCTTC	CATRDGLNEQFF
TRBD1	TRBV19	TRBJ2-3	14	.	TGTGCCAGCAACCCGGGACAGAACACAGATACGCAGTATTTT	CASNPGQNTDTQYF
TRBD1	TRBV10-3	TRBJ2-7	13	many	TGTGCCATCACCGAGGACAGGAGGTACGAGCAGTACTTC	CAITEDRRYEQYF
TRBD1	TRBV6-1	TRBJ2-7	14	many	TGTGCCAGCAGCCCCCTCGACAGGGGCGACGAGCAGTACTTC	CASSPLDRGDEQYF
.	TRBV20-1	TRBJ2-2	12	.	TGCAGTGCTAGAAGCTACACCGGGGAGCTGTTTTTT	CSARSYTGELFF
.	TRBV20-1	TRBJ2-7	13	.	TGCAGTGCCACTCCAGAATACTCCTACGAGCAGTACTTC	CSATPEYSYEQYF
.	TRBV19	TRBJ1-4	15	many	TGTGCCAGTAGTATAGAAACAGTGGCTAATGAAAAACTGTTTTTT	CASSIETVANEKLFF
.	TRBV20-1	TRBJ1-1	13	many	TGCAGTGCTAGAGGGATAGGGGGGATTGAAGCTTTCTTT	CSARGIGGIEAFF
.	TRBV20-1	TRBJ2-3	13	.	TGCAGTGCTTTTCCCGGTGGGGGAGATACGCAGTATTTT	CSAFPGGGDTQYF
.	TRBV11-2	TRBJ1-1	17	.	TGTGCCAGCAGTGCTAGGGGTGTCGGGGCTGGGGACACTGAAGCTTTCTTT	CASSARGVGAGDTEAFF
.	TRBV19	TRBJ1-5	15	.	TGTGCCAGTAGTATAGCGGGGGGGCAGGGCCAGCCCCAGCATTTT	CASSIAGGQGQPQHF
TRBD1	TRBV5-1	TRBJ2-7	15	many	TGCGCCAGCAGCTCCCCGGGACAGGGAGCCTACGAGCAGTACTTC	CASSSPGQGAYEQYF
TRBD2	TRBV20-1	TRBJ2-7	18	.	TGCAGTGCTACTGCCCTAGGGACTAGCGGGGGCGATCCCTACGAGCAGTACTTC	CSATALGTSGGDPYEQYF
TRBD1	TRBV19	TRBJ2-7	15	.	TGTGCCAGTAGTATAGGCGGACAGGGGCCCTACGAGCAGTACTTC	CASSIGGQGPYEQYF
.	TRBV12-3/TRBV12-4	TRBJ1-1	15	.	TGTGCCAGCACCCCGCCCGGGGGTGGGGGCACTGAAGCTTTCTTT	CASTPPGGGGTEAFF
TRBD2	TRBV7-8	TRBJ2-7	18	many	TGTGCCAGCAGCTTGGGGGCGAGACTAGCGGGGGACACCTACGAGCAGTACTTC	CASSLGARLAGDTYEQYF
TRBD1	TRBV20-1	TRBJ2-7	13	many	TGCAGTGCTAGACCCGGACAGGGTGGAGAGCAGTACTTC	CSARPGQGGEQYF
.	TRBV10-2	TRBJ2-5	13	.	TGCGCCAGCAGTGAGGTAGATGAAGAGACCCAGTACTTC	CASSEVDEETQYF
TRBD2	TRBV27	TRBJ2-3	14	few	TGTGCCAGCAGTTTAGGCGGGGGGGCCGATACGCAGTATTTT	CASSLGGGADTQYF
.	TRBV9	TRBJ2-7	14	few	TGTGCCAGCAGCGTACAGGGGAAGTCTGGCGAGCAGTACTTC	CASSVQGKSGEQYF
.	TRBV20-1	TRBJ1-4	15	.	.	CSARDFLREMKNCFF
.	TRBV2	TRBJ1-1	14	.	TGTGCCAGCCCCAAAGGGGAGAGGAACACTGAAGCTTTCTTT	CASPKGERNTEAFF
.	TRBV2	TRBJ2-7	13	.	TGTGCCAGCAGTGAAGGACTCGCAAACGAGCAGTACTTC	CASSEGLANEQYF
.	TRBV5-5	TRBJ2-3	15	.	TGTGCCAGCAGCTTGGGGACACAGAGCACAGATACGCAGTATTTT	CASSLGTQSTDTQYF
.	TRBV7-3	TRBJ2-3	13	once	TGTGCCAGCAGCCTACTAGGGCCAGATACGCAGTATTTT	CASSLLGPDTQYF
.	TRBV11-2	TRBJ2-5	12	.	TGTGCCAGCAGCTTAGGCTGGGAGACCCAGTACTTC	CASSLGWETQYF
TRBD1	TRBV10-3	TRBJ2-1	15	.	TGTGCCATCAGTGAGTTTGGACAGGGGAGCGATGAGCAGTTCTTC	CAISEFGQGSDEQFF
TRBD1	TRBV13	TRBJ2-7	13	many	TGTGCCAGCAGCTCGGACAGGGGGCGGGAGCAGTACTTC	CASSSDRGREQYF
.	TRBV10-1	TRBJ2-7	9	.	TGCGCCATTGGGGGGGAGCAGTACTTC	CAIGGEQYF
.	TRBV5-1	TRBJ2-7	13	.	TGCGCCAGCAGCTTGGTTAATTGCTACGAGCAGTACTTC	CASSLVNCYEQYF
TRBD1	TRBV20-1	TRBJ2-5	13	few	TGCAGTGCCCCCGACAGGGGGGATGGGGGCTCGTACTTC	CSAPDRGDGGSYF
.	TRBV29-1	TRBJ1-5	13	.	TGCAGCGTTTCGGACAGCATCGATCAGCCCCAGCATTTT	CSVSDSIDQPQHF
.	TRBV7-9	TRBJ2-7	12	.	TGTGCCAGCAGCTTAGGTCCTGGGGAGCAGTACTTC	CASSLGPGEQYF
.	TRBV6-1	TRBJ1-6	10	.	TGTGCCAGCAGTTTTGGGACCCTCCACTTT	CASSFGTLHF
.	TRBV2	TRBJ2-7	17	.	TGTGCCAGCGGGGGACTTATCGCCCGATTCGTCTCCTACGAGCAGTACTTC	CASGGLIARFVSYEQYF
TRBD1	TRBV7-9	TRBJ2-7	15	.	TGTGCCAGCAGCCCACGGGACAGGGGTCCCCACGAGCAGTACTTC	CASSPRDRGPHEQYF
.	TRBV10-3	TRBJ2-5	15	.	TGTGCCATCAGTGAGTCGGCAGGGGAGTTGGAGACCCAGTACTTC	CAISESAGELETQYF
TRBD1	TRBV29-1	TRBJ1-5	15	once	TGCAGCGTTGATGGGTGGACAGGAAGCAATCAGCCCCAGCATTTT	CSVDGWTGSNQPQHF